Listed below are T cell receptor beta chains from one sample, sequenced in a study of vaccination effects on CD4 cells after COVID-19. Their antigens are not known. Produced via immunoSEQ multiplex PCR; TCRdb's table is partial and in-frame only. Of approximately 19,000 clones in the sample, 70% to 85% are singletons; the top ten hold around 35%. The sequences come from CD4+ T cells from PBMCs cultured with a peptide pool, collected before COVID-19 vaccination. The receptors were sampled from a human donor who had a prior SARS-CoV-2 infection. Both conserved end residues are part of each CDR3. A D gene is named only where the DNA matches it firmly. Rows give clone size only sometimes, using once, few, many, or a class for an expanded clone.

v_gene,d_gene,j_gene,abundance,CDR3aa,CDR3nt
TRBV9,.,TRBJ2-2,.,CASSVQELRTGRGGELFF,TGTGCCAGCAGCGTCCAAGAACTTAGGACAGGGAGGGGCGGGGAGCTGTTTTTT
TRBV11-3,.,TRBJ2-5,.,CASRPGGSQETQYF,TGTGCCAGCAGACCTGGGGGCAGCCAAGAGACCCAGTACTTC
TRBV13,.,TRBJ2-7,.,CASSLRAPPYEQYF,TGTGCCAGCAGCTTAAGAGCCCCCCCCTACGAGCAGTACTTC
TRBV6-5,TRBD1,TRBJ1-1,.,CASSYEAGGRAFF,TGTGCCAGCAGTTACGAGGCAGGGGGTAGAGCTTTCTTT
TRBV7-2,.,TRBJ2-7,.,CASSTRGGGGLNYEQYF,TGTGCCAGCAGCACCCGAGGCGGCGGGGGCCTGAACTACGAGCAGTACTTC
TRBV6-2/TRBV6-3,.,TRBJ1-1,.,CASSYSLVENTEAFF,TGTGCCAGCAGTTACTCGTTGGTGGAAAACACTGAAGCTTTCTTT
TRBV15,.,TRBJ2-1,.,CATSRDPRGGVGEQFF,TGTGCCACCAGCAGAGATCCTAGGGGGGGGGTCGGTGAGCAGTTCTTC
TRBV5-1,.,TRBJ1-5,.,CASSLVQGTHSNQPQHF,TGCGCCAGCAGCTTGGTTCAGGGCACACATAGCAATCAGCCCCAGCATTTT
TRBV5-4,TRBD1,TRBJ1-3,.,CASSLGQGRGNTIYF,TGTGCCAGCAGCTTGGGACAGGGCAGAGGAAACACCATATATTTT
TRBV5-1,TRBD1,TRBJ2-5,.,CASSRGQGLIGQETQYF,TGCGCCAGCAGTCGGGGACAGGGATTGATTGGGCAAGAGACCCAGTACTTC
TRBV5-1,TRBD1,TRBJ1-4,.,CASSRQGGEEKLFF,TGCGCCAGCAGTCGACAAGGGGGCGAGGAAAAACTGTTTTTT
TRBV2,.,TRBJ1-6,few,CASRGGYSPLHF,TGTGCCAGCAGGGGGGGGTATTCACCCCTCCACTTT
TRBV5-1,.,TRBJ1-6,.,CASTEGGDSPLHF,TGCGCCAGCACCGAGGGGGGGGACTCACCCCTCCACTTT
TRBV7-2,TRBD1,TRBJ1-6,.,CASSLGLGQGYSPLHF,TGTGCCAGCAGCTTAGGTCTGGGACAGGGATATTCACCCCTCCACTTT
TRBV5-4,TRBD1,TRBJ2-2,.,CASSSGTGNTGELFF,TGTGCCAGCAGCTCGGGGACAGGGAACACCGGGGAGCTGTTTTTT
TRBV19,TRBD1,TRBJ1-4,.,CASRPIGQGNNEKLFF,TGTGCCAGTAGACCCATTGGACAGGGAAATAATGAAAAACTGTTTTTT
TRBV27,.,TRBJ1-2,.,CASSLKLQGPRANYGYTF,TGTGCCAGCAGTTTAAAGCTCCAGGGACCCAGAGCTAACTATGGCTACACCTTC
TRBV4-2,.,TRBJ1-2,once,CASSPSLANYGYTF,TGTGCCAGCAGCCCCTCCTTGGCCAACTATGGCTACACCTTC
TRBV2,.,TRBJ1-4,once,CASSEQSFPNEKLFF,TGTGCCAGCAGTGAGCAGAGTTTCCCTAATGAAAAACTGTTTTTT
TRBV5-1,.,TRBJ1-1,.,CASSLPGRGEAFF,TGCGCCAGCAGCTTGCCGGGTAGGGGTGAAGCTTTCTTT
TRBV29-1,.,TRBJ2-1,.,CSVGPRRGNEQFF,TGCAGCGTTGGACCGCGAAGGGGGAATGAGCAGTTCTTC
TRBV2,.,TRBJ1-4,few,CASNRITGELFF,TGTGCCAGCAACAGGATAACGGGGGAACTGTTTTTT
TRBV5-6,TRBD2,TRBJ2-1,.,CASSSIASSGRDNEQFF,TGTGCCAGCAGCTCTATAGCGTCTAGCGGGAGGGACAATGAGCAGTTCTTC
TRBV5-1,.,TRBJ2-7,.,CASSPEGFLSYEQYF,TGCGCCAGCAGCCCCGAGGGGTTCCTCTCCTACGAGCAGTACTTC
TRBV7-2,.,TRBJ2-5,.,CASSFSPGGGRGETQYF,TGTGCCAGCAGCTTCTCCCCCGGAGGGGGGAGGGGGGAGACCCAGTACTTC
TRBV5-6,.,TRBJ2-1,.,CASTEGVVRINEQFF,TGTGCCAGCACCGAGGGAGTAGTAAGAATCAATGAGCAGTTCTTC
TRBV4-3,TRBD2,TRBJ2-3,.,CASSQDMLAGDTQYF,TGCGCCAGCAGCCAAGATATGCTAGCGGGAGATACGCAGTATTTT
TRBV5-4,.,TRBJ2-5,.,CASSPDVSVAEETQYF,TGTGCCAGCAGCCCGGATGTTTCAGTGGCAGAAGAGACCCAGTACTTC
TRBV5-1,TRBD1,TRBJ2-5,.,CASSGTGGGETQYF,TGCGCCAGCAGCGGGACAGGTGGCGGAGAGACCCAGTACTTC
TRBV7-2,.,TRBJ1-2,.,CASSPWTGNYGYTF,TGTGCCAGCAGCCCATGGACGGGCAACTATGGCTACACCTTC
TRBV5-1,.,TRBJ2-7,.,CASSLVPGNYEQYF,TGCGCCAGCAGCTTGGTTCCAGGAAATTACGAGCAGTACTTC
TRBV3-1/TRBV3-2,TRBD2,TRBJ2-5,.,CASSHWTSGRAETQYF,TGTGCCAGCAGCCACTGGACTAGCGGGAGGGCAGAGACCCAGTACTTC
TRBV9,TRBD2,TRBJ2-1,.,CASHRTSGGAGEQFF,TGTGCCAGCCATCGGACTAGCGGGGGGGCCGGCGAGCAGTTCTTC
TRBV18,TRBD1,TRBJ1-2,.,CASSLRDSHYTF,TGTGCCAGCTCACTACGGGACAGCCACTACACCTTC
TRBV11-2,.,TRBJ1-2,few,CASSSDSNYGYTF,TGTGCCAGCAGCTCGGACAGCAACTATGGCTACACCTTC
TRBV18,.,TRBJ2-5,few,CASSPVAQDGTGETQYF,TGTGCCAGCTCACCAGTGGCACAGGACGGGACGGGAGAGACCCAGTACTTC
TRBV7-8,.,TRBJ2-6,.,CASSPTPGAYLVGANVLTF,TGTGCCAGCAGCCCAACACCGGGAGCATACCTTGTAGGGGCCAACGTCCTGACTTTC
TRBV7-9,TRBD2,TRBJ2-1,.,CASSLVRTSGINEQFF,TGTGCCAGCAGCTTAGTAAGGACTAGCGGTATCAATGAGCAGTTCTTC
TRBV6-2/TRBV6-3,TRBD2,TRBJ2-2,.,CASSGGLADTGELFF,TGTGCCAGCAGTGGCGGACTAGCGGACACCGGGGAGCTGTTTTTT
TRBV3-1/TRBV3-2,.,TRBJ2-7,.,CASSHLSYEQYF,TGTGCCAGCAGCCACCTCTCCTACGAGCAGTACTTC
TRBV3-1/TRBV3-2,TRBD2,TRBJ2-7,.,CASSQGKQTSGWNSYEQYF,TGTGCCAGCAGCCAAGGAAAGCAGACTAGCGGGTGGAACTCCTACGAGCAGTACTTC
TRBV30,.,TRBJ2-1,.,CAWTPGLYNEQFF,TGTGCCTGGACCCCGGGACTTTACAATGAGCAGTTCTTC
TRBV12-3/TRBV12-4,.,TRBJ1-1,.,CASRRVNTEAFF,TGTGCCAGTAGAAGGGTGAACACTGAAGCTTTCTTT
TRBV30,.,TRBJ2-1,few,CAWSGTSLSAEQFF,TGTGCCTGGAGCGGGACTTCCCTCTCCGCAGAGCAGTTCTTC
TRBV12-3/TRBV12-4,.,TRBJ2-7,.,CASSYRDEQYF,TGTGCCAGCTCCTACAGGGACGAGCAGTACTTC
TRBV5-1,.,TRBJ2-1,few,CASSLWAESDEQFF,TGCGCCAGCAGCTTGTGGGCAGAATCGGATGAGCAGTTCTTC
TRBV6-2/TRBV6-3,TRBD2,TRBJ2-3,few,CASSPRAGVSTDTQYF,TGTGCCAGCAGTCCGCGGGCGGGAGTGAGCACAGATACGCAGTATTTT
TRBV27,TRBD1,TRBJ2-7,.,CASSQFRPGTDYYEQYF,TGTGCCAGCAGCCAATTCCGTCCCGGGACAGATTACTACGAGCAGTACTTC
TRBV18,.,TRBJ1-1,.,CASSPWSGNTEAFF,TGTGCCAGCTCACCCTGGTCGGGAAACACTGAAGCTTTCTTT
TRBV27,.,TRBJ2-5,.,CASSSVGETQYF,TGTGCCAGCAGTTCCGTTGGGGAGACCCAGTACTTC
TRBV11-3,.,TRBJ2-5,.,CASSLVGGAETQYF,TGTGCCAGCAGCTTAGTTGGGGGAGCGGAGACCCAGTACTTC
TRBV11-2,TRBD2,TRBJ2-3,.,CASSPTSGGAPDTQYF,TGTGCCAGCAGCCCGACCAGCGGGGGGGCCCCAGATACGCAGTATTTT